A selection of T cell receptor beta chains follows, all from one sample in a study of shared clonotypes between healthy human individuals. Clones were read by immunoSEQ multiplex PCR, and TCRdb kept only the in-frame ones, dropping some. The data contain under 2,500,000 clones, approximately 96% of them singletons. Sample: naive CD4+ T cells sorted from blood. The receptors come from a man between 18 and 35 years old in good health. The CDR3 runs from the conserved cysteine through the conserved F or W. D genes are given only for firm matches. Only some rows state a clone size, as once, few, many or a class for expanded clones.

J gene: TRBJ1-2; V gene: TRBV2; clone size: NA; D gene: NA; CDR3 DNA: TGTGCCAGCAGTGGCCTAAGGGCCGAAGCCCACACCTTC; CDR3 protein: CASSGLRAEAHTF
J gene: TRBJ1-3; V gene: TRBV6-6; clone size: NA; D gene: NA; CDR3 DNA: TGTGCCAGCAGTTCCCCGACCGCCGCTCGAGGAAACACCATATATTTT; CDR3 protein: CASSSPTAARGNTIYF
J gene: TRBJ2-7; V gene: TRBV29-1; clone size: NA; D gene: TRBD1; CDR3 DNA: TGCAGCGTACCCGGACAGGGGGCGGGGGAGCAGTACTTC; CDR3 protein: CSVPGQGAGEQYF
J gene: TRBJ2-4; V gene: TRBV30; clone size: NA; D gene: NA; CDR3 DNA: TGTGCCTGGAGTAGTAAAAACATTCAGTACTTC; CDR3 protein: CAWSSKNIQYF
J gene: TRBJ2-7; V gene: TRBV28; clone size: once; D gene: TRBD1; CDR3 DNA: TGTGCTAGCAAGGTCGAGACAGGGGGGTCCTACGAGCAGTACTTC; CDR3 protein: CASKVETGGSYEQYF
J gene: TRBJ1-2; V gene: TRBV11-2; clone size: NA; D gene: NA; CDR3 DNA: TGTGCCAGCAGCTTAGATGGGTGGCCAAGCTACACCTTC; CDR3 protein: CASSLDGWPSYTF
J gene: TRBJ2-2; V gene: TRBV5-6; clone size: once; D gene: NA; CDR3 DNA: TGTGCCAGCAGCTTGGTAAGGACAGCGAACACCGGGGAGCTGTTTTTT; CDR3 protein: CASSLVRTANTGELFF
J gene: TRBJ2-4; V gene: TRBV7-9; clone size: NA; D gene: TRBD2; CDR3 DNA: TGTGCCAGCAGCTTAGCACTAGCGGAGAAAAACATTCAGTACTTC; CDR3 protein: CASSLALAEKNIQYF
J gene: TRBJ2-5; V gene: TRBV6-5; clone size: NA; D gene: TRBD2; CDR3 DNA: TGTGCCAGCAGCCGAGGGACTAAACAAGAGACCCAGTACTTC; CDR3 protein: CASSRGTKQETQYF
J gene: TRBJ2-7; V gene: TRBV7-2; clone size: NA; D gene: TRBD2; CDR3 DNA: TGTGCCAGCAGCCCCGGACTAGCGGGCCGTGGTTACGAGCAGTACTTC; CDR3 protein: CASSPGLAGRGYEQYF
J gene: TRBJ2-7; V gene: TRBV7-8; clone size: NA; D gene: NA; CDR3 DNA: TGTGCCAGCAGCTTAGGGTACAGCTACGAGCAGTACTTC; CDR3 protein: CASSLGYSYEQYF
J gene: TRBJ1-5; V gene: TRBV30; clone size: NA; D gene: NA; CDR3 DNA: TGTGCCTGGAGTATGACAGGAAATCAGCCCCAGCATTTT; CDR3 protein: CAWSMTGNQPQHF
J gene: TRBJ2-7; V gene: TRBV6-1; clone size: NA; D gene: TRBD1; CDR3 DNA: TGTGCCACACGACCGGGACAGATATTCTACGAGCAGTACTTC; CDR3 protein: CATRPGQIFYEQYF
J gene: TRBJ2-2; V gene: TRBV5-1; clone size: NA; D gene: NA; CDR3 DNA: TGCGCCAGCAGCTTGGAACAGGCTAAGAGCGGGGAGCTGTTTTTT; CDR3 protein: CASSLEQAKSGELFF
J gene: TRBJ2-2; V gene: TRBV5-1; clone size: NA; D gene: NA; CDR3 DNA: TGCGCCAGCAGCTTCTCGGGTCAAACCGGGGAGCTGTTTTTT; CDR3 protein: CASSFSGQTGELFF
J gene: TRBJ2-7; V gene: TRBV28; clone size: NA; D gene: NA; CDR3 DNA: TGTGCCAGCAGTTTTGATCGGGGACGGCGCAACGAGCAGTACTTC; CDR3 protein: CASSFDRGRRNEQYF
J gene: TRBJ1-6; V gene: TRBV30; clone size: once; D gene: NA; CDR3 DNA: TGTGCCTGGAGTTTTCTCCGGGACACCAGTTCACCCCTCCACTTT; CDR3 protein: CAWSFLRDTSSPLHF
J gene: TRBJ1-2; V gene: TRBV7-9; clone size: NA; D gene: TRBD1; CDR3 DNA: TGTGCCAGCAGCCTGGGACAGGGACAGGGCTACACCTTC; CDR3 protein: CASSLGQGQGYTF
J gene: TRBJ1-2; V gene: TRBV28; clone size: once; D gene: NA; CDR3 DNA: TGTGCCAGCAGTTTAGGAAGGGCCTATGGCTACACCTTC; CDR3 protein: CASSLGRAYGYTF
J gene: TRBJ1-4; V gene: TRBV10-2; clone size: once; D gene: NA; CDR3 DNA: TGCGCCAGCAGTGAGGGCCCGGGACACCTTTTTAAACTGTTTTTT; CDR3 protein: CASSEGPGHLFKLFF
J gene: TRBJ1-5; V gene: TRBV19; clone size: NA; D gene: TRBD1; CDR3 DNA: TGTGCCAGTAGTACTGAACAGGGGGCACGCAATCAGCCCCAGCATTTT; CDR3 protein: CASSTEQGARNQPQHF
J gene: TRBJ1-3; V gene: TRBV9; clone size: once; D gene: NA; CDR3 DNA: TGTGCCAGCAGCCTTGAGGGGGGCACTGGAAACACCATATATTTT; CDR3 protein: CASSLEGGTGNTIYF
J gene: TRBJ2-3; V gene: TRBV25-1; clone size: NA; D gene: NA; CDR3 DNA: TGTGCCAGCAGTGAAGGGTCCATCCGCACAGATACGCAGTATTTT; CDR3 protein: CASSEGSIRTDTQYF
J gene: TRBJ2-7; V gene: TRBV5-1; clone size: NA; D gene: NA; CDR3 DNA: TGCGCCAGCAGCCTTGGGATCTCCTACGAGCAGTACTTC; CDR3 protein: CASSLGISYEQYF
J gene: TRBJ1-2; V gene: TRBV5-4; clone size: NA; D gene: NA; CDR3 DNA: TGTGCCAGCAGCCCCCGGGGGGGGTTGTATGGCTACACCTTC; CDR3 protein: CASSPRGGLYGYTF
J gene: TRBJ2-2; V gene: TRBV10-2; clone size: NA; D gene: TRBD2; CDR3 DNA: TGCGCCAGCAAGCGGGGGACCGACACCGGGGAGCTGTTTTTT; CDR3 protein: CASKRGTDTGELFF
J gene: TRBJ1-3; V gene: TRBV9; clone size: NA; D gene: NA; CDR3 DNA: TGTGCCAGCAGCGTAGAGGTGACCCTCTCCCCCTCTGGAAACACCATATATTTT; CDR3 protein: CASSVEVTLSPSGNTIYF
J gene: TRBJ2-5; V gene: TRBV18; clone size: NA; D gene: TRBD2; CDR3 DNA: TGTGCCAGTTCGAATCGACTAGCGGGGGACGCGGAGACCCAGTACTTC; CDR3 protein: CASSNRLAGDAETQYF
J gene: TRBJ2-4; V gene: TRBV28; clone size: NA; D gene: TRBD1; CDR3 DNA: TGTGCCAGCAGGGGACAGGGAGGATCGGAGGGCATTCAGTACTTC; CDR3 protein: CASRGQGGSEGIQYF
J gene: TRBJ1-5; V gene: TRBV30; clone size: NA; D gene: NA; CDR3 DNA: TGTGCCTGGAGTTTGGCGGACTCGGGTCAGCCCCAGCATTTT; CDR3 protein: CAWSLADSGQPQHF
J gene: TRBJ2-7; V gene: TRBV6-1; clone size: NA; D gene: TRBD1; CDR3 DNA: TGTGCCAGCAGCAGACAGGGGGGGTCATACGAGCAGTACTTC; CDR3 protein: CASSRQGGSYEQYF
J gene: TRBJ1-5; V gene: TRBV6-5; clone size: NA; D gene: TRBD1; CDR3 DNA: TGTGCCAGCAGTCGGGACAGGGGCTACAATCAGCCCCAGCATTTT; CDR3 protein: CASSRDRGYNQPQHF
J gene: TRBJ2-7; V gene: TRBV30; clone size: NA; D gene: NA; CDR3 DNA: TGTGCCTGGAGATTGGCGGCATTCTCCTACGAGCAGTACTTC; CDR3 protein: CAWRLAAFSYEQYF
J gene: TRBJ1-1; V gene: TRBV18; clone size: once; D gene: TRBD1; CDR3 DNA: TGTGCCCTACCCGCGAACAGGGGCACTGAAGCTTTCTTT; CDR3 protein: CALPANRGTEAFF
J gene: TRBJ1-2; V gene: TRBV18; clone size: NA; D gene: NA; CDR3 DNA: TGTGCCAGCTCACCAATCTCAGGGGTCTATGGCTACACCTTC; CDR3 protein: CASSPISGVYGYTF
J gene: TRBJ2-2; V gene: TRBV11-3; clone size: NA; D gene: NA; CDR3 DNA: TGTGCCAGCAGCTTAACGGGTACCGGGGAGCTGTTTTTT; CDR3 protein: CASSLTGTGELFF
J gene: TRBJ2-3; V gene: TRBV5-1; clone size: NA; D gene: NA; CDR3 DNA: TGCGCCAGCAGCCGACCAGGGGTTGGGTACGCAGATACGCAGTATTTT; CDR3 protein: CASSRPGVGYADTQYF
J gene: TRBJ1-3; V gene: TRBV4-1; clone size: NA; D gene: TRBD1; CDR3 DNA: TGCGCCAGCAGCCAAGAGACAGGGACTGGAAACACCATATATTTT; CDR3 protein: CASSQETGTGNTIYF
J gene: TRBJ2-3; V gene: TRBV10-1; clone size: NA; D gene: TRBD2; CDR3 DNA: TGCGCCAGCAGTGAGAACCCCGGGACTAGCGGGGATACGCAGTATTTT; CDR3 protein: CASSENPGTSGDTQYF
J gene: TRBJ1-6; V gene: TRBV6-1; clone size: NA; D gene: TRBD1; CDR3 DNA: TGTGCCAGCAGTCAAGGACAGGGGGGCTATAATTCACCCCTCCACTTT; CDR3 protein: CASSQGQGGYNSPLHF
J gene: TRBJ2-2; V gene: TRBV6-6; clone size: NA; D gene: NA; CDR3 DNA: TGTGCCAGCAGTTATGGGGGATGGGGGCCTGACGGGGAGCTGTTTTTT; CDR3 protein: CASSYGGWGPDGELFF
J gene: TRBJ1-5; V gene: TRBV27; clone size: once; D gene: NA; CDR3 DNA: TGTGCCAGCAGTAAAAACCTGGGGGGTAATCAGCCCCAGCATTTT; CDR3 protein: CASSKNLGGNQPQHF
J gene: TRBJ2-3; V gene: TRBV7-2; clone size: NA; D gene: NA; CDR3 DNA: TGTGCCAGCAGTCCCCAGCGGGCCAGCACAGATACGCAGTATTTT; CDR3 protein: CASSPQRASTDTQYF
J gene: TRBJ2-3; V gene: TRBV2; clone size: NA; D gene: NA; CDR3 DNA: TGTGCCAGCAGTGATAGAGCGGGCACAGATACGCAGTATTTT; CDR3 protein: CASSDRAGTDTQYF
J gene: TRBJ1-4; V gene: TRBV27; clone size: once; D gene: TRBD1; CDR3 DNA: TGTGCCAGCAGTTTATCAGGACAGGGTTATTCGGCGGGGGAAAAACTGTTTTTT; CDR3 protein: CASSLSGQGYSAGEKLFF
J gene: TRBJ2-3; V gene: TRBV9; clone size: NA; D gene: TRBD1; CDR3 DNA: TGTGCCAGCAGCCCTAGAGGGGGCGGCGCATCAGATACGCAGTATTTT; CDR3 protein: CASSPRGGGASDTQYF
J gene: TRBJ1-1; V gene: TRBV18; clone size: NA; D gene: NA; CDR3 DNA: TGTGCCAGCTCACCACAGGGATGGGTCGCTGAAGCTTTCTTT; CDR3 protein: CASSPQGWVAEAFF
J gene: TRBJ2-7; V gene: TRBV9; clone size: NA; D gene: NA; CDR3 DNA: TGTGCCAGCAGCGTAGGCGGGGCCTCCCACTACGAGCAGTACTTC; CDR3 protein: CASSVGGASHYEQYF
J gene: TRBJ1-2; V gene: TRBV5-1; clone size: NA; D gene: NA; CDR3 DNA: TGCGCCAGCAGCTCCGTCGGGGGGGCCAATGGCTACACCTTC; CDR3 protein: CASSSVGGANGYTF
J gene: TRBJ2-7; V gene: TRBV6-6; clone size: NA; D gene: TRBD2; CDR3 DNA: TGTGCCAGCGGTCCCGCGGGACTAGGCCAACGCGAGCAGTACTTC; CDR3 protein: CASGPAGLGQREQYF